This TCR beta chain was profiled in a study of T-cell reconstitution after alpha-beta-depleted transplantation in children. The study, taken as a whole, reports: One year post-transplant, T-cell counts and diversity were largely derived from T cells produced anew.

Trimming at V came to 6 bases and at J to 6 bases, leaving 8 bases not matched to a gene. CDR3 length equals 14 residues. In the case of this clonotype: Antigen unknown.

Unique molecular identifiers were built into the TCRbeta library. In TCRdb, the PCR reads were re-called with MiXCR into one record per CDR3 protein. The sample yields about 120,000 distinct CDR3 sequences, 23% seen once. The V call is TRBV12-3 or TRBV12-4, the J call TRBJ1-5; TRBD1 matches 7 bases. The source was PBMCs, mostly from graft donor cells, collected 180 days after TCRalphabeta/CD19-depleted stem cell transplant. This clonotype was sampled from a male patient aged 2 to 9 who had a stem cell transplant for chronic granulomatous disease, so the T cells may come from the graft donor. The CDR3 bases are TGTGCCAGCAGATTACAGGGGATCAGTCAGCCCCAGCATTTT. Protein: CASRLQGISQPQHF.